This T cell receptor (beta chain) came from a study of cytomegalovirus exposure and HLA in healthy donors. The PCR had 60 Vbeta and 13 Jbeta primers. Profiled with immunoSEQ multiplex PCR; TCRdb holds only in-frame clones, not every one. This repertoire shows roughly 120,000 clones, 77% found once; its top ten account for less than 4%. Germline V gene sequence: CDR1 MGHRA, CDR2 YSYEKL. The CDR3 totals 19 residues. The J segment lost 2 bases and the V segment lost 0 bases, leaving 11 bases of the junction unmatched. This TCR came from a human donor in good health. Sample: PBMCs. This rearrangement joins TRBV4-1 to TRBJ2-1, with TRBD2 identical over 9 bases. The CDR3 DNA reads TGCGCCAGCAGCCAAGATCCGACGGCTAGCGGGATTACCTACAATGAGCAGTTCTTC. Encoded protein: CASSQDPTASGITYNEQFF.